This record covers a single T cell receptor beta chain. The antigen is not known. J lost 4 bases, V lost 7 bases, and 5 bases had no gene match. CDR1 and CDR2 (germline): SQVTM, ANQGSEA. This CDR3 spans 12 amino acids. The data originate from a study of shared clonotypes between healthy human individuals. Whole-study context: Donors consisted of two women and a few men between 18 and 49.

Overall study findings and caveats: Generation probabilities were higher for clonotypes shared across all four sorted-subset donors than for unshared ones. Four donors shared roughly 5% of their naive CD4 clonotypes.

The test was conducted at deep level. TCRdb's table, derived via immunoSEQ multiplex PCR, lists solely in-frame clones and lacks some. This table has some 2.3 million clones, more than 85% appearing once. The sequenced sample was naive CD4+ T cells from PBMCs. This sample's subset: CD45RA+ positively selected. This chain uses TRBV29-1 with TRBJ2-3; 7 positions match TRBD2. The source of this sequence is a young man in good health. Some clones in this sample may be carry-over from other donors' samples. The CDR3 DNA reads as TGCAGCGCGAGCGGGACGGCAGATACGCAGTATTTT. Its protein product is CSASGTADTQYF.